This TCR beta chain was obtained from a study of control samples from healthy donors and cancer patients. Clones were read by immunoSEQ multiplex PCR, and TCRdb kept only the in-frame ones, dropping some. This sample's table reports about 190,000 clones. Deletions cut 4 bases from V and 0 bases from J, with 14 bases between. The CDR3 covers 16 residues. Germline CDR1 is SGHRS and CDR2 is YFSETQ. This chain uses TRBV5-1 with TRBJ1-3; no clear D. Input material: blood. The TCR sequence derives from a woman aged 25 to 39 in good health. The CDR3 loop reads CASSRSRYNSGNTIYF. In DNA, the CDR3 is TGCGCCAGCAGCCGCAGCAGATACAACTCTGGAAACACCATATATTTT.